This T cell receptor (beta chain) came from a study of blood T cell repertoires in COVID-19. Study-level background: COVID-19 samples collected from the United States, Italy and Spain covered acute and convalescent phases.

Among Cohort 3 donors, those recovered had two negative PCRs, clearance, or symptom resolution. This clone has at least ten counts. The trim removed 6 bases at V and 1 base at J, leaving 3 bases unmatched. The CDR3 has 14 amino acids. CDR1 SGHTA and CDR2 FQGTGA come from the germline V gene. Only in-frame clones appear in the TCRdb table, and some are missing; sequencing was by immunoSEQ multiplex PCR. Of 250,000 or so clones in the sample, more than 80% were seen once. The sample consisted of PBMCs or T cells enriched from blood (not recorded which). The chain combines TRBV7-3 with TRBJ1-1, with TRBD1 matching 9 bases. The TCR comes from a man in his sixties who had recovered from COVID-19. The CDR3 spells CASRGQGTNTEAFF. DNA for the CDR3: TGTGCCAGCAGGGGACAGGGCACGAACACTGAAGCTTTCTTT.